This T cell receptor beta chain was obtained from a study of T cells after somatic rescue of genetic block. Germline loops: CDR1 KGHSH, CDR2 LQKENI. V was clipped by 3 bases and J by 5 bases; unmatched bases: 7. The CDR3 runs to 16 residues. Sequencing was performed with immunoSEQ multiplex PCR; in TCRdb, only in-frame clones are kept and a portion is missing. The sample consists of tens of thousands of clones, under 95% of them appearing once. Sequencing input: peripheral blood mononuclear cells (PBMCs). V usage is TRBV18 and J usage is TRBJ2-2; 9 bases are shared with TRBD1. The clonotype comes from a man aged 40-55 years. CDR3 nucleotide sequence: TGTGCCAGCTCACCCCCGGGACAGGGAAGGACCGGGGAGCTGTTTTTT. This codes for CASSPPGQGRTGELFF.